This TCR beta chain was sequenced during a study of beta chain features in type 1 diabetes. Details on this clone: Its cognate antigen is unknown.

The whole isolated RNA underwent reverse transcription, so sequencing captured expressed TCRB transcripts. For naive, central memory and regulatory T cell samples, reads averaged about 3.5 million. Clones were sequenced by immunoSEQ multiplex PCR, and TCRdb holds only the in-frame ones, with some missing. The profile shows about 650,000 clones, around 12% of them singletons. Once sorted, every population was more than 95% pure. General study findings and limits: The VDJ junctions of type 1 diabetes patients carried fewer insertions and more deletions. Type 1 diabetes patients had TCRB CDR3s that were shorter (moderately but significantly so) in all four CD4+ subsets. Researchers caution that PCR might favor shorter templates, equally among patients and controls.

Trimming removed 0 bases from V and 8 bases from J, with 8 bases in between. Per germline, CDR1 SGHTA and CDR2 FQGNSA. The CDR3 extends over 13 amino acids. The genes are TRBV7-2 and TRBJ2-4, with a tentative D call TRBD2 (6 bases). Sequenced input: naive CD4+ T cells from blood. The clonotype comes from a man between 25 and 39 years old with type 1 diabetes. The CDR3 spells CASSLAGGDIQYF. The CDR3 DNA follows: TGTGCCAGCAGCTTAGCGGGCGGGGACATTCAGTACTTC. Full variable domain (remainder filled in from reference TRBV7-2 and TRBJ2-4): GAGVSQSPSNKVTEKGKDVELRCDPISGHTALYWYRQSLGQGLEFLIYFQGNSAPDKSGLPSDRFSAERTGGSVSTLTIQRTQQEDSAVYLCASSLAGGDIQYFGAGTRLSVL.